This T cell receptor beta chain was captured in a study of Ad26.COV2.S vaccination and SARS-CoV-2 variants. Study details: In the study, Ad26.COV2.S was injected intramuscularly once, or twice 56 days apart. Study outcomes and limitations: Higher spike-specific TCR breadth was found in vaccine recipients than in placebo recipients. Non-spike TCR breadth showed similarity between vaccine and placebo recipients.

With regard to this clone: The antigen is not known.

Profiling relied on immunoSEQ multiplex PCR, and the TCRdb table lists in-frame clones only, not all of them. The sample consists of about 350,000 clones, 85% of them appearing once. Unmatched junction bases numbered 7, after V lost 4 bases and J lost 4 bases. Germline V gives CDR1 LNHDA, CDR2 SQIVND (reference sequence). This CDR3 region has 14 residues. Noted treatment: 15 to 20 received Ad26.COV2.S at low or high dose, single or two shots; about 5 received placebo; per-sample allocation not given. Collection of samples fell on day 63 after the first vaccine or placebo injection. The source was peripheral blood, collected in a trial of Ad26.COV2.S vaccine versus placebo. The chain is built from TRBV19 and TRBJ2-7, with TRBD2 matching over 7 bases. The clonotype originates from a person between 18 and 65 years old who received the Ad26.COV2.S COVID-19 vaccine or a placebo. The CDR3, as DNA: TGTGCCAGTAGTAGTCCGGGAGGACAATACGAGCAGTACTTC. Translated: CASSSPGGQYEQYF.